Listed below are T cell receptor beta chains from one sample, sequenced in a study of blood T cell repertoires in COVID-19. The assay was immunoSEQ multiplex PCR, and TCRdb's table has in-frame clones only and misses some. The data hold approximately 250,000 clones, with roughly 80% observed a single time. Sequencing input: peripheral blood. Every receptor here comes from a woman in her 50s with acute or convalescent COVID-19. Both conserved end residues are part of each CDR3. D genes are given only for firm matches. Clone size is not always given. Where it is, it says once, few, many or a class for expanded clones.

size	V	J	D	DNA	CDR3
NA	TRBV5-1	TRBJ1-2	TRBD1	TGCGCCAGCAGCTTGGGGACAGGGATGTCCTATGGCTACACCTTC	CASSLGTGMSYGYTF
NA	TRBV7-6	TRBJ1-6	NA	TGTGCCAGCAGCTCTCGACAGGCTAATTCACCCCTCCACTTT	CASSSRQANSPLHF
once	TRBV19	TRBJ2-7	TRBD1	TGTGCCAGTAGACTACAGGGGGCGAGCTCCTACGAGCAGTACTTC	CASRLQGASSYEQYF
NA	TRBV5-6	TRBJ2-3	TRBD1	TGTGCCAGCAGCGGGGGGACAGGGGACCCCACAGATACGCAGTATTTT	CASSGGTGDPTDTQYF
NA	TRBV7-3	TRBJ2-3	NA	TGTGCCAGCAGCTCGCGGTCAGATACGCAGTATTTT	CASSSRSDTQYF
NA	TRBV7-8	TRBJ2-7	TRBD2	TGTGCCAGCAGCCCGACGGGGGGAGCCTACGAGCAGTACTTC	CASSPTGGAYEQYF
NA	TRBV2	TRBJ1-1	NA	TGTGCCAGCAGATCCGGGACATTTGAAGCTTTCTTT	CASRSGTFEAFF
NA	TRBV2	TRBJ1-4	TRBD1	TGTGCCAGCAGTGAGGGACAGGGTTGGGAAAAACTGTTTTTT	CASSEGQGWEKLFF
NA	TRBV4-3	TRBJ2-7	TRBD2	TGCGCCAGCAGCCAGGTCTCCAGGGACTACAAAATCGGGAAGCAGTACTTC	CASSQVSRDYKIGKQYF
NA	TRBV10-1	TRBJ1-2	TRBD1	TGCGCCAGCAGTGCGAACCGGGACAGGGAGTGTTGCACCTTC	CASSANRDRECCTF
NA	TRBV6-2/TRBV6-3	TRBJ2-5	TRBD2	TGTGCCAGCAGCCACACCGGACTAGCGGGGGGGGAGACCCAGTACTTC	CASSHTGLAGGETQYF
NA	TRBV12-5	TRBJ2-7	TRBD1	TGTGCTAGTGGTCCACCAGGGGGACCCTACGAGCAGTACTTC	CASGPPGGPYEQYF
NA	TRBV5-1	TRBJ2-1	TRBD1	TGCGCCAGCAGCACGGGACAGGCAAATGAGCAGTTCTTC	CASSTGQANEQFF
NA	TRBV4-1	TRBJ2-7	TRBD1	TGCGCCAGCAGCCAAGTGGGGACAGTCTTGGACGAGCAGTACTTC	CASSQVGTVLDEQYF
once	TRBV6-5	TRBJ1-2	NA	TGTGCCAGCGCTCCCGGGGGTAGCTATGGCTACACCTTC	CASAPGGSYGYTF
once	TRBV19	TRBJ1-5	TRBD1	TGTGCCAGTAGCGACAGGGGGCCTGGACAGCCCCAGCATTTT	CASSDRGPGQPQHF
NA	TRBV27	TRBJ2-1	TRBD2	TGTGCCAGCAGTTCAGGGTTAGCGGGACTCTACAATGAGCAGTTCTTC	CASSSGLAGLYNEQFF
NA	TRBV18	TRBJ1-5	TRBD1	TGTGCCAGCTCATCAGGGACAGGGAGAGAAAGTCAGCCCCAGCATTTT	CASSSGTGRESQPQHF
NA	TRBV5-1	TRBJ1-4	TRBD1	TGCGCCAGCAGCCCGGGACAGGAGAGAGAAAAACTGTTTTTT	CASSPGQEREKLFF
NA	TRBV7-2	TRBJ2-6	TRBD2	TGTGCCAGCAGCTCAAAAAGTAGCGGGGACTCTGGGGCCAACGTCCTGACTTTC	CASSSKSSGDSGANVLTF
NA	TRBV6-5	TRBJ1-5	NA	TGTGCCAGCGGCAGAGCTGAGGTTAGCAATCAGCCCCAGCATTTT	CASGRAEVSNQPQHF
NA	TRBV18	TRBJ2-2	TRBD2	TGTGCCAGCTCACCACCGAACGGGGGGGCCGTCGGGGAGCTGTTTTTT	CASSPPNGGAVGELFF
once	TRBV28	TRBJ2-7	NA	TGTGCCAGCAGCCCCTCTCTCTACGAGCAGTACTTC	CASSPSLYEQYF
NA	TRBV5-1	TRBJ1-6	TRBD1	TGCGCCAGCAGCTCGGGACAGCCCAATTCACCCCTCCACTTT	CASSSGQPNSPLHF
NA	TRBV23-1	TRBJ1-4	TRBD1	TGCGCCAGCAGTCAATCCCGTAACCAGGGGGCCCTTAATGAAAAACTGTTTTTT	CASSQSRNQGALNEKLFF
NA	TRBV18	TRBJ2-7	TRBD1	TGTGCCAGCTCACCACCGGGACAGAGTTACGAGCAGTACTTC	CASSPPGQSYEQYF
NA	TRBV5-5	TRBJ2-5	NA	TGTGCCAGCAGCTTGGGCCTTGGTACGGGGACCCAGTACTTC	CASSLGLGTGTQYF